Listed here are 8 T cell receptor beta chains from one sample, sequenced in a study of OX40 agonist ivuxolimab in advanced cancers. Sequencing was performed with immunoSEQ multiplex PCR; in TCRdb, only in-frame clones are kept and a portion is missing. The repertoire has 41,000 or so clones, approximately 86% of them found once; the top ten carry under 45%. The sequences come from CD4+ or CD8+ T cells sorted from blood, collected in a trial of the OX40 agonist ivuxolimab. The receptors come from an adult with an advanced solid tumor such as melanoma, head and neck, liver or kidney cancer.

The CDR3 here is CASSLGPAGANVLTF. The DNA for the CDR3 is TGCGCCAGCAGCTTGGGGCCTGCAGGGGCCAACGTCCTGACTTTC. The rearrangement joins TRBV5-1 to TRBJ2-6; D uncertain. This CDR3 comprises 15 residues. V was pared by 0 bases and J by 4 bases, with 8 bases between. CDR1 and CDR2 (germline): SGHRS, YFSETQ.

The genes are TRBV29-1 and TRBJ2-1; D gene unclear. CDR1 and CDR2 (germline): SQVTM, ANQGSEA. The V end lost 5 bases, the J end lost 0 bases, and 8 bases lay between the germline ends. This CDR3 has 13 amino acids. CDR3 residues: CSVPHSSYNEQFF. CDR3 DNA: TGCAGCGTTCCTCACAGCTCCTACAATGAGCAGTTCTTC.

The chain employs TRBV5-1 and TRBJ2-5; 10 bases are shared with TRBD1. The CDR3 is 14 residues long. Germline loops: CDR1 SGHRS, CDR2 YFSETQ. Unmatched junction bases numbered 5, after V lost 4 bases and J lost 5 bases. CDR3 protein: CASSPQTGGETQYF. The CDR3 nucleotides are TGCGCCAGCAGCCCCCAGACAGGGGGCGAGACCCAGTACTTC.

CDR3: CASSSQETQYF. The CDR3 DNA reads as TGTGCCAGCAGTTCCCAAGAGACCCAGTACTTC. The chain employs TRBV7-2 and TRBJ2-5; no definite D call. Germline lookup yields CDR1 SGHTA and CDR2 FQGNSA. The CDR3 is made up of 11 amino acids. V gave up 6 bases and J gave up 1 base, with 3 bases separating them. Full variable domain (missing parts from reference TRBV7-2 and TRBJ2-5): GAGVSQSPSNKVTEKGKDVELRCDPISGHTALYWYRQSLGQGLEFLIYFQGNSAPDKSGLPSDRFSAERTGGSVSTLTIQRTQQEDSAVYLCASSSQETQYFGPGTRLLVL.

This clone was recorded once. The V call is TRBV2, the J call TRBJ2-2, with 8 positions matching TRBD1. With V trimmed by 8 bases and J by 7 bases, 3 bases remained unmatched. Germline V CDR1 and CDR2: SNHLY, FYNNEI. The CDR3 loop spans 12 amino acids. The CDR3 loop reads CASSGGGGELFF. CDR3 DNA: TGTGCCAGCTCAGGGGGCGGCGGGGAGCTGTTTTTT.

In regard to this clone: Other DNA sequences within the sample encode an identical CDR3. The rearrangement joins TRBV5-1 to TRBJ2-1, with a weak D call TRBD2 (6 bases). V lost 2 bases and J lost 2, with 14 bases in between. Per germline, CDR1 SGHRS and CDR2 YFSETQ. CDR3 length: 16 amino acids. The CDR3 bases are TGCGCCAGCAGCTTAGCGCTCGGCGGGGCCTACAATGAGCAGTTCTTC. Translating it yields CASSLALGGAYNEQFF.

V is TRBV6-4 and J is TRBJ2-7, with D possibly matching TRBD1 (6 bases). CDR1 is MRHNA and CDR2 is SNTAGT in the germline V gene. V was clipped by 6 bases and J by 3 bases, with 15 bases between them. This CDR3 is built from 14 residues. The CDR3 loop reads CASRPTGTIYEQYF. In nucleotides, the CDR3 is TGTGCCAGCAGACCGACCGGGACAATCTACGAGCAGTACTTC.

The chain couples TRBV19 to TRBJ2-3; 8 positions match TRBD2. The CDR3 length is 15 residues. The trim removed 8 bases at V and 1 base at J, leaving 8 bases unmatched. Looked up from germline, CDR1 is LNHDA and CDR2 is SQIVND (reference sequence). The CDR3 spells CASCQVRGGTDTQYF. The CDR3 nucleotides are TGTGCCAGTTGTCAGGTGCGGGGGGGCACAGATACGCAGTATTTT.